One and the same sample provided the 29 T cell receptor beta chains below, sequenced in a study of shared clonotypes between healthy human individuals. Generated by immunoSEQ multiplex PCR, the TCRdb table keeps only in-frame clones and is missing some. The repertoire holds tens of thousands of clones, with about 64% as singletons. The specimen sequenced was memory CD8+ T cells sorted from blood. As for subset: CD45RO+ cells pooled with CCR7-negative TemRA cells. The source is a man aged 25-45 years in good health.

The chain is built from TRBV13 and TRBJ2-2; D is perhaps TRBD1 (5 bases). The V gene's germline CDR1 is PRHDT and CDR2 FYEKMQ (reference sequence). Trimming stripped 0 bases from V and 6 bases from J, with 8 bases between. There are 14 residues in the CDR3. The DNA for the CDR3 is TGTGCCAGCAGCTTAGGCAGGGTGGCCGGGGAGCTGTTTTTT. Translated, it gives CASSLGRVAGELFF.

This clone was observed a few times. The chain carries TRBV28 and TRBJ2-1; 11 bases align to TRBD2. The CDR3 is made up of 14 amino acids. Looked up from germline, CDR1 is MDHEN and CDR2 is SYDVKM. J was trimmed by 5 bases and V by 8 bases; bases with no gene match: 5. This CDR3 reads CASPGLAENNEQFF. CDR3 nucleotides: TGTGCCAGCCCGGGACTAGCGGAGAACAATGAGCAGTTCTTC.

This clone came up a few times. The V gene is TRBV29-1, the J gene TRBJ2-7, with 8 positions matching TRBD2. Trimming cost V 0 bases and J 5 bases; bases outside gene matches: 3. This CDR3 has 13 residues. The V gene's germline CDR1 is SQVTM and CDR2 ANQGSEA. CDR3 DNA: TGCAGCGTTGAAGAGACAGCGGGAGACGAGCAGTACTTC. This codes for CSVEETAGDEQYF.

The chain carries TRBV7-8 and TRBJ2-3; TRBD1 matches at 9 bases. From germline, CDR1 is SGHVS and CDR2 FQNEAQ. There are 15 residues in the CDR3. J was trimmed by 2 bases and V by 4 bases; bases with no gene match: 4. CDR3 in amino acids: CASSWTGDDTDTQYF. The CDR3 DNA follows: TGTGCCAGCAGCTGGACAGGGGATGACACAGATACGCAGTATTTT.

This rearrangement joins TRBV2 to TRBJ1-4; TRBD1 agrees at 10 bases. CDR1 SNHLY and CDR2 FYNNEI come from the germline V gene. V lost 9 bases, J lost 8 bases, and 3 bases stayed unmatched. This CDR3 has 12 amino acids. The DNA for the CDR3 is TGTGCCAGTCGACAGGGGGCGGAAAAACTGTTTTTT. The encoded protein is CASRQGAEKLFF. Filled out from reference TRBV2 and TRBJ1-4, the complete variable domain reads EPEVTQTPSHQVTQMGQEVILRCVPISNHLYFYWYRQILGQKVEFLVSFYNNEISEKSEIFDDQFSVERPDGSNFTLKIRSTKLEDSAMYFCASRQGAEKLFFGSGTQLSVL.

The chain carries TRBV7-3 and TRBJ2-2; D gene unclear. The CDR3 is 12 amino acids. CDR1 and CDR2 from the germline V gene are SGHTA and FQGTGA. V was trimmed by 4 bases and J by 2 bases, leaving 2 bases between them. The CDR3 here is CASSSNTGELFF. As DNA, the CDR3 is TGTGCCAGCAGCTCTAACACCGGGGAGCTGTTTTTT. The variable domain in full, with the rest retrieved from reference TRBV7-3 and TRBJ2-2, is GAGVSQTPSNKVTEKGKYVELRCDPISGHTALYWYRQSLGQGPEFLIYFQGTGAADDSGLPNDRFFAVRPEGSVSTLKIQRTERGDSAVYLCASSSNTGELFFGEGSRLTVL.

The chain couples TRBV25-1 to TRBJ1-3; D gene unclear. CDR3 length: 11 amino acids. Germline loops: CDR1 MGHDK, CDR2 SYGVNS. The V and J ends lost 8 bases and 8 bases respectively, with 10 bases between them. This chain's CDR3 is CASSPGDTIYF. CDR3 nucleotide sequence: TGTGCCAGCTCCCCGGGAGACACCATATATTTT.

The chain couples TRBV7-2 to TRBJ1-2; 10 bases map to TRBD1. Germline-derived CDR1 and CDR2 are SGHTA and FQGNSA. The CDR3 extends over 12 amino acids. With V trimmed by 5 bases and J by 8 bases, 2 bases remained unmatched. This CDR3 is CASSRTGGGYTF. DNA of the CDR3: TGTGCCAGCAGCCGGACAGGGGGGGGCTACACCTTC. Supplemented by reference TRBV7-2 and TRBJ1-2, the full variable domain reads GAGVSQSPSNKVTEKGKDVELRCDPISGHTALYWYRQSLGQGLEFLIYFQGNSAPDKSGLPSDRFSAERTGGSVSTLTIQRTQQEDSAVYLCASSRTGGGYTFGSGTRLTVV.

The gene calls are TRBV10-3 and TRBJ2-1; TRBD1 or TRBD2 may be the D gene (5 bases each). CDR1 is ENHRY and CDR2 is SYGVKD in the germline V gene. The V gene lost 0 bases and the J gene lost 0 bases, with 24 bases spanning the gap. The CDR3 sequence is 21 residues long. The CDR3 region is CAISESIFRGRLTSSYNEQFF. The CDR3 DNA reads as TGTGCCATCAGTGAGTCTATTTTCCGGGGACGACTCACATCCTCCTACAATGAGCAGTTCTTC.

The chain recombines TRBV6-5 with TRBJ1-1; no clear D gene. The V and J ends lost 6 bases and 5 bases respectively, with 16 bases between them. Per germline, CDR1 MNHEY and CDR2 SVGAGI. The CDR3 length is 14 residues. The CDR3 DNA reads TGTGCCAGCAGCACCCGGACCCACGGGACTGAAGCTTTCTTT. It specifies CASSTRTHGTEAFF.

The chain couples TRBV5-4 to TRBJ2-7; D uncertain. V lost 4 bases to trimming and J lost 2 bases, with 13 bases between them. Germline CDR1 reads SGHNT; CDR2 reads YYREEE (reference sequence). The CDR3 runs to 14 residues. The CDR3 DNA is TGTGCCAGCAGCGAGGAAGACCGACCCTACGAGCAGTACTTC. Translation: CASSEEDRPYEQYF.

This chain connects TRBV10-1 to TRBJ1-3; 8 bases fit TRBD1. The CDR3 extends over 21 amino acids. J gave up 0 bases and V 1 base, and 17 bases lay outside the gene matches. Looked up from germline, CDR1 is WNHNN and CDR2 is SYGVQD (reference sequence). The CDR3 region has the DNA TGCGCCAGCAGTGAGTGGACTCCGGGACAGGCTTCGAGGGGCTCTGGAAACACCATATATTTT. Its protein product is CASSEWTPGQASRGSGNTIYF.

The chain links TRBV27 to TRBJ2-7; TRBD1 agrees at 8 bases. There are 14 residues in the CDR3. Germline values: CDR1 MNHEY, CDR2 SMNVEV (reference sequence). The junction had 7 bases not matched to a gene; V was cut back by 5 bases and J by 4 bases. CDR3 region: CASSPGQGLYEQYF. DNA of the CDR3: TGTGCCAGCAGTCCAGGACAGGGTTTGTACGAGCAGTACTTC.

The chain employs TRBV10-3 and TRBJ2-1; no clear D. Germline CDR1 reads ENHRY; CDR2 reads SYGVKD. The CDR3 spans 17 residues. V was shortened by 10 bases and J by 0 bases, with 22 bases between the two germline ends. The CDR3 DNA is TGTGCCAGACCCCCCTCCGCCGAACCGAGCTCCTACAATGAGCAGTTCTTC. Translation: CARPPSAEPSSYNEQFF.

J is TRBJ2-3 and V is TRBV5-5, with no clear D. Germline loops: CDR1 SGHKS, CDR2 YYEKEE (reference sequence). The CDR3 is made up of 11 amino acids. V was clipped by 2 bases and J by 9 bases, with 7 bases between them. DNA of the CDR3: TGTGCCAGCAGCTTAGGCCTAACGCAGTATTTT. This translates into CASSLGLTQYF.

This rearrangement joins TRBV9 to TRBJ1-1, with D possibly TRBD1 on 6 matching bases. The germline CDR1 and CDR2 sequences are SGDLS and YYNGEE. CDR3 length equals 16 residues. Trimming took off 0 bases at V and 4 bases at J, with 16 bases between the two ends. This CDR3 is CASSVAKEGVSTEAFF. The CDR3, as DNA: TGTGCCAGCAGCGTAGCTAAAGAGGGGGTGAGCACTGAAGCTTTCTTT.

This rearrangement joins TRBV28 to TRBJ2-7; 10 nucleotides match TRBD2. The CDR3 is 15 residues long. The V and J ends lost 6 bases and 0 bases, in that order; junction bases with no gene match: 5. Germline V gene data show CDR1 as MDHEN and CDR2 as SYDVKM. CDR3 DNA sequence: TGTGCCAGCAGCCCGGGACTAGCGAACTCCTACGAGCAGTACTTC. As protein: CASSPGLANSYEQYF.

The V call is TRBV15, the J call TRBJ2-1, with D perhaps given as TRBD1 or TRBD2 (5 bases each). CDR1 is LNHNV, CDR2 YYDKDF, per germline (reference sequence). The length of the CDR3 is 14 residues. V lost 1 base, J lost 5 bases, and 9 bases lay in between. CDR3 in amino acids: CATSRVGTDNEQFF. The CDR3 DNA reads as TGTGCCACCAGCAGAGTCGGGACGGACAATGAGCAGTTCTTC.

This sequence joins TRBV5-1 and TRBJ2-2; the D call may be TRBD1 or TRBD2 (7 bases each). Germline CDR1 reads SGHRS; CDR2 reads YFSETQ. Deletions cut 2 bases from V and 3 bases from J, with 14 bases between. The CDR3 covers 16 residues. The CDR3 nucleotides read TGCGCCAGCAGCTTATTACCAGGGGGGGACACCGGGGAGCTGTTTTTT. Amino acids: CASSLLPGGDTGELFF.

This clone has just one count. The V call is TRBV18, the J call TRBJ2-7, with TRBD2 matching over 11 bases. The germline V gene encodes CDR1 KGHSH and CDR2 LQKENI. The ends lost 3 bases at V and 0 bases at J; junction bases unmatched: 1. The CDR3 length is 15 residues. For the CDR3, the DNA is TGTGCCAGCTCACCTACTAGCGGGGGCTCCTACGAGCAGTACTTC. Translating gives CASSPTSGGSYEQYF. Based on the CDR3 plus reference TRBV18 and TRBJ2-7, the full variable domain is NAGVMQNPRHLVRRRGQEARLRCSPMKGHSHVYWYRQLPEEGLKFMVYLQKENIIDESGMPKERFSAEFPKEGPSILRIQQVVRGDSAAYFCASSPTSGGSYEQYFGPGTRLTVT.

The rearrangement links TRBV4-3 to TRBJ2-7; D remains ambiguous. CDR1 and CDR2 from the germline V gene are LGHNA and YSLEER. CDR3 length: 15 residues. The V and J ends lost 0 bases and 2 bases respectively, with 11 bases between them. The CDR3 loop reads CASSQEYPQPYEQYF. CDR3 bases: TGCGCCAGCAGCCAAGAGTATCCCCAGCCCTACGAGCAGTACTTC.

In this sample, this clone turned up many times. Written as DNA, the CDR3 is TGTGCCAGCAGTTCCGGACACACTACGCTCGGAGAGCAGTACTTC. It specifies CASSSGHTTLGEQYF. The rearrangement joins TRBV27 to TRBJ2-7, with D possibly matching TRBD1 (5 bases). The V end lost 4 bases, the J end lost 7 bases, and 20 bases lay between the germline ends. Germline values: CDR1 MNHEY, CDR2 SMNVEV (reference sequence). CDR3 size: 15 residues.

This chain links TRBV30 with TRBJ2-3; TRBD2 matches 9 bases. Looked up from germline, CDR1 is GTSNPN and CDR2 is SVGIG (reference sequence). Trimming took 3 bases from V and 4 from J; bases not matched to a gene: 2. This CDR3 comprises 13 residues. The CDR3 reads CAWSRTSADTQYF. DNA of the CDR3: TGTGCCTGGAGCAGGACTAGCGCAGATACGCAGTATTTT.

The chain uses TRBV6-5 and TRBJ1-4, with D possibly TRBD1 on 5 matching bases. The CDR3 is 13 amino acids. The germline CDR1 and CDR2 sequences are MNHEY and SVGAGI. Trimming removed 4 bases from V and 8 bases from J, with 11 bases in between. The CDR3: CASSFGQPEKLFF. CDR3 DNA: TGTGCCAGCAGTTTCGGACAACCCGAAAAACTGTTTTTT.

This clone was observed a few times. The CDR3 reads CASSMLGQGASQEDIQYF. The CDR3 DNA follows: TGTGCCAGTAGTATGCTGGGGCAGGGGGCCAGTCAGGAGGACATTCAGTACTTC. The rearrangement links TRBV19 to TRBJ2-4, with 8 bases fitting TRBD1. Per germline, CDR1 LNHDA and CDR2 SQIVND (reference sequence). The J segment lost 8 bases and the V segment lost 3 bases, leaving 18 bases of the junction unmatched. There are 18 residues in the CDR3.

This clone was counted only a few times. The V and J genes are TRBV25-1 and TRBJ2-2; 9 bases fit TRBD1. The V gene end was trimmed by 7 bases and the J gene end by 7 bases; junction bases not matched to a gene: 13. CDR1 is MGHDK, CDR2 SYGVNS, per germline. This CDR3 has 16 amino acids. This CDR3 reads CASTTPGQGGNGELFF. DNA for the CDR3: TGTGCCAGCACTACCCCGGGACAGGGAGGTAACGGGGAGCTGTTTTTT.

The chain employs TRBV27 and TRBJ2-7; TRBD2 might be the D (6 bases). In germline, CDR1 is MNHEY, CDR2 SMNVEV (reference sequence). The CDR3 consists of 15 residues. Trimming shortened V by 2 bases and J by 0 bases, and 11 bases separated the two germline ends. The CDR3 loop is CASSLGASDSYEQYF. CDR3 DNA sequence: TGTGCCAGCAGTTTAGGGGCTAGCGACTCCTACGAGCAGTACTTC.

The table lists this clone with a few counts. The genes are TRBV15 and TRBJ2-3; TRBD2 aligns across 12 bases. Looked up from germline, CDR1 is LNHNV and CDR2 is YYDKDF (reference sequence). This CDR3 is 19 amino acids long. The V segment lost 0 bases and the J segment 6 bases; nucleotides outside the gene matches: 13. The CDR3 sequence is CATSRDPRTSGIGSDTQYF. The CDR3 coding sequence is TGTGCCACCAGCAGAGATCCTAGGACTAGCGGGATCGGGTCGGATACGCAGTATTTT.

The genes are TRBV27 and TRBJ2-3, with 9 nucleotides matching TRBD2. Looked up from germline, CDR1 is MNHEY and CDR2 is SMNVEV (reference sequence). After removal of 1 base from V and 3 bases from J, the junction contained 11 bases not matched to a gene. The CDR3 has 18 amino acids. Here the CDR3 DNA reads TGTGCCAGCAGTTTATTGCCAGCGGGAGGAGGTGGTACAGATACGCAGTATTTT. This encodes CASSLLPAGGGGTDTQYF.